The source of this TCR beta chain is a study of blood T cell repertoires in COVID-19. For the study at large: The United States, Italy and Spain were the sources of the acute and convalescent COVID-19 samples. Sources were T cells, B-cell-depleted T cells, or PBMCs; the material itself was cDNA or gDNA.

Some clones are missing from TCRdb's copy, which holds only in-frame ones; the method was immunoSEQ multiplex PCR. The sample shows approximately 170,000 clones, about nine tenths of them seen only once. V lost 4 bases to trimming and J lost 6 bases, with 13 bases between them. There are 15 residues in the CDR3. From germline, CDR1 is MNHEY and CDR2 SMNVEV (reference sequence). The sequenced sample consisted of peripheral blood. The chain joins TRBV27 to TRBJ1-6; D call uncertain. The source is a man between 60 and 70 years old with acute or convalescent COVID-19. The CDR3 loop reads CASSSSERRNSPLHF. CDR3 DNA sequence: TGTGCCAGCAGTTCATCCGAGAGGCGTAATTCACCCCTCCACTTT.